The 17 T cell receptor beta chains below were found in one sample sequenced in a study of control samples from healthy donors and cancer patients. The method was immunoSEQ multiplex PCR; TCRdb's version includes in-frame clones alone and lacks a portion of them. The data show 20,000 to 25,000 clones, about 85% seen once. The sequencing input was PBMCs. The source is a man in his fifties or sixties with colorectal cancer.

This clone was recorded only once. CDR3 sequence reads: CSVLGGWGYTF. DNA for the CDR3: TGCAGCGTGTTGGGGGGTTGGGGCTACACCTTC. The V gene is TRBV29-1, the J gene TRBJ1-2; the D gene is possibly TRBD1 (5 bases). The CDR3 loop spans 11 amino acids. Germline values: CDR1 SQVTM, CDR2 ANQGSEA. V shed 6 bases and J shed 8 bases, with 13 bases lying between them. Complete variable domain (other parts from reference TRBV29-1 and TRBJ1-2): SAVISQKPSRDICQRGTSLTIQCQVDSQVTMMFWYRQQPGQSLTLIATANQGSEATYESGFVIDKFPISRPNLTFSTLTVSNMSPEDSSIYLCSVLGGWGYTFGSGTRLTVV.

The rearrangement uses TRBV19 and TRBJ2-5; 7 nucleotides line up with TRBD2. CDR3 size: 13 residues. Unmatched junction bases numbered 1, after V lost 4 bases and J lost 2 bases. Germline V gene lookup returns CDR1 LNHDA and CDR2 SQIVND (reference sequence). CDR3 sequence reads: CASSNGRQETQYF. For the CDR3, the DNA is TGTGCCAGTAGTAACGGGAGGCAAGAGACCCAGTACTTC. Full variable domain (outside the CDR3, taken from reference TRBV19 and TRBJ2-5): DGGITQSPKYLFRKEGQNVTLSCEQNLNHDAMYWYRQDPGQGLRLIYYSQIVNDFQKGDIAEGYSVSREKKESFPLTVTSAQKNPTAFYLCASSNGRQETQYFGPGTRLLVL.

This chain connects TRBV2 to TRBJ2-7; TRBD1 matches 10 bases. V lost 0 bases, J lost 0 bases, and 11 bases stayed unmatched. The CDR3 totals 19 residues. CDR1 and CDR2 from the germline V gene are SNHLY and FYNNEI. The CDR3 protein is CASSEALGDRGWSSYEQYV. The CDR3 region has the DNA TGTGCCAGCAGTGAAGCTTTAGGGGACAGGGGTTGGAGCTCCTACGAGCAGTACGTC.

CDR3 nucleotide sequence: TGCGCCAGCAGTCGCTCTGGCCCCGGCGAGCAGTACGTC. Its translation is CASSRSGPGEQYV. This rearrangement joins TRBV10-2 to TRBJ2-7; D is unclear. The V gene's germline CDR1 is WSHSY and CDR2 SAAADI. The CDR3 covers 13 residues. V lost 5 bases and J 6 bases, leaving 14 bases between the germline ends.

The rearrangement links TRBV3-1 (or the pseudogene TRBV3-2) to TRBJ1-3; D is undetermined. Deletions cut 1 base from V and 0 bases from J, with 16 bases between. The germline V gene has CDR1 LGHDT and CDR2 YNNKEL (reference sequence). CDR3 size: 18 residues. The CDR3 loop is CASSQGATRRSSGNTIYF. CDR3 DNA: TGTGCCAGCAGCCAAGGTGCCACCCGGAGAAGCTCTGGAAACACCATATATTTT.

This clone was counted a single time. The chain employs TRBV9 and TRBJ2-3; TRBD1 matches at 7 bases. Germline CDR1 and CDR2: SGDLS and YYNGEE. V dropped 2 bases and J dropped 0; count of bases not matched to a gene: 6. CDR3 length: 16 amino acids. The CDR3 spells CASSVGTVTSTDTQYF. In nucleotides, the CDR3 is TGTGCCAGCAGCGTGGGGACAGTCACTAGCACAGATACGCAGTATTTT.

This clone was detected only a few times. Here the CDR3 DNA reads TGTGCCAGCAGCTTTGGACTAGCGGGGTTCTACGAGCAGTACTTC. This sequence encodes CASSFGLAGFYEQYF. The chain couples TRBV5-6 to TRBJ2-7, with 12 bases that match TRBD2. V shed 2 bases, J shed 3 bases, and the junction held 3 bases outside the gene matches. Germline CDR1 and CDR2: SGHDT and YYEEEE. CDR3 length equals 15 residues.

This rearrangement joins TRBV10-3 to TRBJ2-6; a weak D match, TRBD1 (5 bases). This CDR3 is built from 14 residues. Germline CDR1 and CDR2: ENHRY and SYGVKD. Trimming left V 7 bases short and J 2 bases short, with 9 bases between. The CDR3 spells CAITLGAGANVLTF. In DNA, the CDR3 is TGTGCCATCACCTTAGGGGCTGGGGCCAACGTCCTGACTTTC.

J is TRBJ1-1 and V is TRBV5-1, with D unresolved. The CDR3 spans 13 residues. The V gene's germline CDR1 is SGHRS and CDR2 YFSETQ. Trimming shortened V by 1 base and J by 1 base, and 5 bases separated the two germline ends. Here the CDR3 DNA reads TGCGCCAGCAGCTTGCAGACGAACACTGAAGCTTTCTTT. As protein: CASSLQTNTEAFF.

The chain recombines TRBV11-2 with TRBJ2-2; D possibly corresponds to TRBD1 (6 bases). This CDR3 has 15 residues. V was cut by 6 bases and J by 4 bases, with 15 bases left in between. Germline assignment: CDR1 SGHAT and CDR2 FQNNGV. Here the CDR3 DNA reads TGTGCCAGCAGTCCCGGGACAAGGGCCACCGGGGAGCTGTTTTTT. Protein sequence: CASSPGTRATGELFF.

This chain joins TRBV2 and TRBJ2-7; TRBD1 might be the D (5 bases). Trimming pared 6 bases from V and 0 bases from J, leaving 9 bases between. Germline CDR1 is SNHLY and CDR2 is FYNNEI. The CDR3 consists of 13 residues. CDR3 coding DNA: TGTGCCAGCAGGGACACTTCCTCCTACGAGCAGTACTTC. Translated: CASRDTSSYEQYF.

The V and J genes are TRBV14 and TRBJ1-1; D gene uncertain. V lost 5 bases and J 0 bases, leaving 7 bases between the germline ends. Looked up from germline, CDR1 is SGHDN and CDR2 is FVKESK. The CDR3 loop spans 13 amino acids. The CDR3 loop is CASSATLNTEAFF. The CDR3 coding sequence is TGTGCCAGCAGCGCTACACTGAACACTGAAGCTTTCTTT. The full variable domain, with the rest looked up from reference TRBV14 and TRBJ1-1, is EAGVTQFPSHSVIEKGQTVTLRCDPISGHDNLYWYRRVMGKEIKFLLHFVKESKQDESGMPNNRFLAERTGGTYSTLKVQPAELEDSGVYFCASSATLNTEAFFGQGTRLTVV.

The genes are TRBV7-9 and TRBJ2-4; no clear D. The V gene's germline CDR1 is SEHNR and CDR2 FQNEAQ (reference sequence). Trimming pared 8 bases from V and 5 bases from J, leaving 19 bases between. The CDR3 is made up of 15 amino acids. Here the CDR3 reads CASGPDTRVENIQYF. Here the CDR3 DNA reads TGTGCCAGCGGACCCGACACACGGGTCGAAAACATTCAGTACTTC.

This chain joins TRBV18 and TRBJ1-4; 7 positions agree with TRBD1. The J segment lost 7 bases and the V segment lost 4 bases, leaving 12 bases of the junction unmatched. The CDR3 has 16 amino acids. CDR1 and CDR2 from the germline V gene are KGHSH and LQKENI. In nucleotides, the CDR3 is TGTGCCAGCTCACTGAATACCGGGACAGACGGTGAAAAACTGTTTTTT. Its protein product is CASSLNTGTDGEKLFF. Together with reference TRBV18 and TRBJ1-4, the CDR3 gives the full variable domain: NAGVMQNPRHLVRRRGQEARLRCSPMKGHSHVYWYRQLPEEGLKFMVYLQKENIIDESGMPKERFSAEFPKEGPSILRIQQVVRGDSAAYFCASSLNTGTDGEKLFFGSGTQLSVL.

The chain combines TRBV5-1 with TRBJ2-1; 15 bases are shared with TRBD2. The ends lost 2 bases at V and 5 bases at J; junction bases unmatched: 8. The germline V gene has CDR1 SGHRS and CDR2 YFSETQ. This CDR3 is 18 amino acids long. The CDR3 region is CASSFPGTSGGFDNEQFF. DNA of the CDR3: TGCGCCAGCAGCTTCCCCGGGACTAGCGGGGGGTTCGACAATGAGCAGTTCTTC.

This chain uses TRBV11-2 with TRBJ2-6; D is possibly TRBD2 (6 bases). V gave up 7 bases and J gave up 2 bases, with 12 bases separating them. The CDR3 spans 15 residues. The germline CDR1 and CDR2 sequences are SGHAT and FQNNGV. CDR3 in DNA: TGTGCCAGCATCCCACGCGGGGCTGGGGCCAACGTCCTGACTTTC. Its translation: CASIPRGAGANVLTF.

The chain employs TRBV5-4 and TRBJ2-5; TRBD2 matches at 15 bases. This CDR3 spans 16 amino acids. V lost 4 bases and J lost 0; bases outside the gene matches: 1. Per germline, CDR1 SGHNT and CDR2 YYREEE (reference sequence). The CDR3, as DNA: TGTGCCAGCAGCGGACTAGCGGGGGGGTACCAAGAGACCCAGTACTTC. This encodes CASSGLAGGYQETQYF. Full variable domain (rest looked up from reference TRBV5-4 and TRBJ2-5): ETGVTQSPTHLIKTRGQQVTLRCSSQSGHNTVSWYQQALGQGPQFIFQYYREEENGRGNFPPRFSGLQFPNYSSELNVNALELDDSALYLCASSGLAGGYQETQYFGPGTRLLVL.